This T cell receptor (beta chain) was documented in a study of prognosis after radiotherapy for stage I lung cancer. Study information: Stage I non-small cell lung cancer patients, who were enrolled in Nanjing, China, joined the cohort between early 2018 and early 2019. Roughly 15 patients presented with newly diagnosed primary stage I lung tumors, and several carried oligometastatic NSCLC following surgical resection of the primary tumor. Distant metastases after radiotherapy occurred in several patients at a median of about seven months; over 12 showed no significant progression. Tumors proved to be squamous cell carcinoma in seven patients and represented adenocarcinoma in around 12.

By two-round multiplex PCR, the TCR beta CDR3 was amplified from genomic DNA. First-round PCR, the initial amplification, used primers specific to each TRBV and TRBJ gene. From the multiplex PCR reads, TCRdb called clonotypes with MiXCR, one entry per CDR3 protein. The data hold tens of thousands of distinct CDR3 sequences, with around 30% observed a single time. In this sample, this clonotype turned up once. CDR1 is MNHNY, CDR2 SVGAGI, per germline (reference sequence). Trimming took 0 bases from V and 5 from J, leaving 8 bases between them. This CDR3 spans 14 amino acids. The gene calls are TRBV6-6 and TRBJ1-5; D is unresolved. This TCR was recovered from a donor of 50 years or more with non-small cell lung cancer. The sequencing here drew on PBMCs, taken before or after stereotactic body radiation therapy (not recorded which). The CDR3 loop is CASSYSILDQPQHF. As DNA, the CDR3 is TGTGCCAGCAGTTACTCGATACTGGATCAGCCCCAGCATTTT.